This T cell receptor (beta chain) was recorded in a study of cytomegalovirus exposure and HLA in healthy donors. Regarding the study as a whole: The TCR clusters that emerged in the first cohort tended, a later analysis found, to co-occur in the 120 or so validation repertoires. A list of 150 or so TCR beta chains associated with cytomegalovirus was given.

Profiling relied on immunoSEQ multiplex PCR, and the TCRdb table lists in-frame clones only, not all of them. The data show about 95,000 clones, with 85% seen just once and roughly 20% held by the top ten. Regarding this clone: Its matching antigen is unknown.

Germline values: CDR1 SNHLY, CDR2 FYNNEI. J was trimmed by 6 bases and V by 7 bases; bases with no gene match: 3. The length of the CDR3 is 12 residues. Input material: PBMCs. The gene calls are TRBV2 and TRBJ1-2; 9 bases fit TRBD1. This sequence originates from a man in his late teens or twenties in good health and CMV-seropositive. CDR3 loop: CASIQGAHGYTF. The CDR3 region has the DNA TGTGCCAGCATACAGGGGGCCCATGGCTACACCTTC.